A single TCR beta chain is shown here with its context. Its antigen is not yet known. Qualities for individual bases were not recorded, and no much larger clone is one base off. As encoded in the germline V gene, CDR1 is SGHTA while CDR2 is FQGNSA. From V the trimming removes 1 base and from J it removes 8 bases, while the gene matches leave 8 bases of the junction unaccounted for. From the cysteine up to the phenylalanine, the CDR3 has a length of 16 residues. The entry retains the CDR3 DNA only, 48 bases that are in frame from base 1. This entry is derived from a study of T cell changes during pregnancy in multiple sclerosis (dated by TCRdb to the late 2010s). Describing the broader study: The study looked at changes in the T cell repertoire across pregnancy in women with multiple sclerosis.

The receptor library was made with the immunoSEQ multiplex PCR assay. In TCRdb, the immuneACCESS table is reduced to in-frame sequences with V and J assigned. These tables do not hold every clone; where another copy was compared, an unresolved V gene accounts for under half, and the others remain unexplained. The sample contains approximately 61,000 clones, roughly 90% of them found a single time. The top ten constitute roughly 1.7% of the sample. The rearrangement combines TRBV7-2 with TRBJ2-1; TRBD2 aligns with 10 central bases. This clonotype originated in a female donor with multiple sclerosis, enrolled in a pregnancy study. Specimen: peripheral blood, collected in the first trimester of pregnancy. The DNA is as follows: TGTGCCAGCAGCTTAGTGAGCGGGAGGGCCGGAGATGAGCAGTTCTTC. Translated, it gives CASSLVSGRAGDEQFF.